The T cell receptor beta chain under discussion was sequenced for a study of spatial heterogeneity in lung cancer. About the research overall: Detection of beta-chain sequences consistently exceeded that of alpha-chain sequences. Regarding the study as a whole: Circulating ubiquitous expanded tumor TCRs were observed more frequently at resection than at follow-up.

V shed 5 bases, J shed 7 bases, and the junction held 14 bases outside the gene matches. Germline CDR1 and CDR2: SGHTA and FQGNSA. The CDR3 loop spans 19 amino acids. This clonotype came up many times. Its antigen is not known. Noted time point: blood at routine non-recurrence follow-up after resection. The sequenced material consisted of unsorted whole RNA from tumor, nontumor lung or frozen PBMC. MiXCR, run by TCRdb on the 5' RACE reads, gives a single entry per CDR3 protein. The sample yields 110,000 or so distinct CDR3 sequences, roughly 10% seen once. Sequenced material: PBMCs, taken at follow-up. The receptor's source is a female donor with early-stage non-small cell lung cancer. The V call is TRBV7-2, the J call TRBJ2-1; 16 nucleotides align to TRBD2. DNA for the CDR3: TGTGCCAGCAGCGTCTTAATGGGACTAGCGGGAGGGCCCCGGAATGAGCAGTTCTTC. The encoded protein is CASSVLMGLAGGPRNEQFF.